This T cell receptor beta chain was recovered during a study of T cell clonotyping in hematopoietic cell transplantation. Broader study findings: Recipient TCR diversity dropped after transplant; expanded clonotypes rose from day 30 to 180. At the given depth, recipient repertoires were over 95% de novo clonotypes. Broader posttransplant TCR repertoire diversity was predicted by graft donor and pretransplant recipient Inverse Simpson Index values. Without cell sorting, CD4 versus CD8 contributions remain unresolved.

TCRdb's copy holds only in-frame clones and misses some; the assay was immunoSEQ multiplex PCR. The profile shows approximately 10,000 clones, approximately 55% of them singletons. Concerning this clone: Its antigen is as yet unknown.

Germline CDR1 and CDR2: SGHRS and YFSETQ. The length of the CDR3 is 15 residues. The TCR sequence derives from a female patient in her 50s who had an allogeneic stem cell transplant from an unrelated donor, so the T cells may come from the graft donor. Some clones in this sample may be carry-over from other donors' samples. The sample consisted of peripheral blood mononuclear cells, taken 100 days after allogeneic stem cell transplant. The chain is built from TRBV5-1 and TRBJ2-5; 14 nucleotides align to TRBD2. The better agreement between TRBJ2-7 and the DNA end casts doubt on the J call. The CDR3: CASSPGLAGGHEQYF. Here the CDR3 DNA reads TGCGCCAGCAGCCCCGGACTAGCGGGAGGCCACGAGCAGTACTTC.